Listed below are T cell receptor beta chains from one sample, sequenced in a study of CD8 T cells in ankylosing spondylitis. TCRdb reanalysed the 5' RACE reads using MiXCR and keeps one entry per CDR3 protein. The repertoire holds tens of thousands of distinct CDR3 sequences, with approximately 5% as singletons. The sample was blood, either unsorted or a sorted T cell fraction (not recorded which). The receptors stem from a male donor with ankylosing spondylitis or in good health (not recorded which). Each CDR3 is given with its conserved first and last residue. The order of the fields is J gene, clone size, D gene, V gene, CDR3 DNA, CDR3 protein. D genes are given only for firm matches. Rows may omit the clone size; those that give it use once, few, many or a size class.

TRBJ2-1,many,TRBD2,TRBV2,TGTGCCAGCACTCCCCCGTGGCTAGCGGGGACCTTCTCCTACAATGAGCAGTTCTTC,CASTPPWLAGTFSYNEQFF
TRBJ2-3,many,.,TRBV6-1,TGTGCCAGCAGGGGGAACACAGATACGCAGTATTTT,CASRGNTDTQYF
TRBJ2-2,many,TRBD1,TRBV2,TGTGCCAGCAGTGATCGGCAGGGGGCCGGCGGGGAGCTGTTTTTT,CASSDRQGAGGELFF
TRBJ2-7,many,.,TRBV6-5,TGTGCCAGCATTAACCCCGGGTACAACTCCTACGAGCAGTACTTC,CASINPGYNSYEQYF
TRBJ2-7,many,TRBD1,TRBV5-1,TGCGCCAGCAGTTACGAACCGGGACAGGGGAGCTACGAGCAGTACTTC,CASSYEPGQGSYEQYF
TRBJ2-1,many,.,TRBV5-1,TGCGCCAGCAGCTTGAGGCAGGACAATGAGCAGTTCTTC,CASSLRQDNEQFF
TRBJ2-7,many,TRBD2,TRBV29-1,TGCAGCGCTGCGGGGGTGGAGCAGTACTTC,CSAAGVEQYF
TRBJ2-3,many,.,TRBV12-3/TRBV12-4,TGTGCCAGCAGCGAGGGGCTGTCCCCCGCAGATACGCAGTATTTT,CASSEGLSPADTQYF
TRBJ2-1,many,TRBD1,TRBV10-1,TGCGCCAGCAGCACCGCGACAGGGCGCTCCTACAATGAGCAGTTCTTC,CASSTATGRSYNEQFF
TRBJ1-4,many,.,TRBV19,TGTGCCAGTAGAGCCGAAGGAGGGGCCACTAATGAAAAACTGTTTTTT,CASRAEGGATNEKLFF
TRBJ1-4,many,.,TRBV6-2/TRBV6-3,TGTGCCAGCAGTGGAACCGGGGCCTTAAATGAAAAACTGTTTTTT,CASSGTGALNEKLFF
TRBJ1-1,large,TRBD1,TRBV4-1,TGCGCCAGCAGCCAAGATGCGGGACAGGCTGTTGAAGCTTTCTTT,CASSQDAGQAVEAFF
TRBJ1-2,many,.,TRBV6-5,TGTGCCAGCAGTTATACTCAGAACTATGGCTACACCTTC,CASSYTQNYGYTF
TRBJ2-5,many,TRBD1,TRBV5-1,TGCGCCAGCAGCTTAGGACAGGGGGCTCGGGAGACCCAGTACTTC,CASSLGQGARETQYF
TRBJ2-3,many,.,TRBV6-2/TRBV6-3,TGTGCCAGCAGGATCGGACTCTCGAGGGATACGCAGTATTTT,CASRIGLSRDTQYF
TRBJ2-1,many,TRBD2,TRBV20-1,TGCAGTGCTGAGGATAGCGGGGGGCCCGCGTGGGAGCAGTTCTTC,CSAEDSGGPAWEQFF
TRBJ1-1,many,.,TRBV6-1,TGTGCCAGCAGTGAAGCGCACTTAGGGATGAACACTGAAGCTTTCTTT,CASSEAHLGMNTEAFF
TRBJ1-1,many,TRBD1,TRBV27,TGTGCCAGCAGTTTAGGGACAGGGTTGAACACTGAAGCTTTCTTT,CASSLGTGLNTEAFF
TRBJ2-5,many,.,TRBV6-5,TGTGCCAGCAGTTACTCGGTCGGGGCAGCCGAGACCCAGTACTTC,CASSYSVGAAETQYF
TRBJ2-1,many,.,TRBV5-1,TGCGCCAGCAGCCAAATCGGGGGACCTTACAATGAGCAGTTCTTC,CASSQIGGPYNEQFF
TRBJ2-7,many,TRBD1,TRBV29-1,TGCAGCGCAAGACAGGGGTTAGGCGAGCAGTACTTC,CSARQGLGEQYF
TRBJ1-1,.,.,TRBV7-2,TGTGCCAGCACCCCGCCCGGGGGCGGTTTTTCCACTGAAGCTTTCTTT,CASTPPGGGFSTEAFF
TRBJ2-1,many,.,TRBV29-1,TGCAGCGTTGAAGGGTTGGGCAATGAGCAGTTCTTC,CSVEGLGNEQFF